The sequence of this T cell receptor (beta chain) was determined in a study of Graves' ophthalmopathy and Graves' hyperthyroidism. RNA transcripts were the source from which TCR beta CDR3 regions were amplified. First-round RT-PCR employed HTBI primers, with a second-round multiplex PCR after it. TCRdb reprocessed the multiplex PCR reads with MiXCR, giving one entry per CDR3 protein. The top ten clones hold roughly 11% of a sample with over a million distinct CDR3 sequences, 35% to 40% of them seen once. The germline V gene encodes CDR1 KGHDR and CDR2 SFDVKD. CDR3 length equals 13 residues. The V gene lost 5 bases and the J gene lost 6 bases, with 12 bases spanning the gap.

The source of this sequence is an adult man with Graves' hyperthyroidism. This rearrangement joins TRBV24-1 to TRBJ1-2, with D possibly matching TRBD1 (6 bases). Sequences were obtained from peripheral blood or thyroid tissue (not recorded which). The CDR3 DNA reads as TGTGCCACCAGTGGAGGGGGGAGAGATGGCTACACCTTC. Amino acid sequence: CATSGGGRDGYTF.